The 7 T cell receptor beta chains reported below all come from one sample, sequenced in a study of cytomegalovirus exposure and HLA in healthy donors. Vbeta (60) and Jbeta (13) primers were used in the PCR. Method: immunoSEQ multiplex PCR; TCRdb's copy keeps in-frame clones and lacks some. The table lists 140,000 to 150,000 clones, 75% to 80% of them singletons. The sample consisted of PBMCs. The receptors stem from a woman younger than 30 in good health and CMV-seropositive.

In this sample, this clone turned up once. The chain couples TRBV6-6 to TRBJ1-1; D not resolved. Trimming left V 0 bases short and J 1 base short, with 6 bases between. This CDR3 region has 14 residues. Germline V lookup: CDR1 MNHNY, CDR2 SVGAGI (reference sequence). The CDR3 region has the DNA TGTGCCAGCAGTTACTCGCCAGGGAACACTGAAGCTTTCTTT. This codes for CASSYSPGNTEAFF.

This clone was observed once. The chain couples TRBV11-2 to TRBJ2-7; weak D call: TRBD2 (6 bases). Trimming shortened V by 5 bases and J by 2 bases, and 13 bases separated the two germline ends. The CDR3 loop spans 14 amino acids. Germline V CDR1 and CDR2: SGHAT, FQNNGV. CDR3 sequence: CASSRAGPPYEQYF. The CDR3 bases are TGTGCCAGCAGCCGGGCGGGGCCGCCCTACGAGCAGTACTTC. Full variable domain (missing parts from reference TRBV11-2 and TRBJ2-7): EAGVAQSPRYKIIEKRQSVAFWCNPISGHATLYWYQQILGQGPKLLIQFQNNGVVDDSQLPKDRFSAERLKGVDSTLKIQPAKLEDSAVYLCASSRAGPPYEQYFGPGTRLTVT.

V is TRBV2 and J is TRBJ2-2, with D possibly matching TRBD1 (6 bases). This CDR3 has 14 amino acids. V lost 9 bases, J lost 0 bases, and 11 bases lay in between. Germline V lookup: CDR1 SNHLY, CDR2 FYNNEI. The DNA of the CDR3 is TGTGCCAGTAGACAGGACGCGAACACCGGGGAGCTGTTTTTT. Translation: CASRQDANTGELFF. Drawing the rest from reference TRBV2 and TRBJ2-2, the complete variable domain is EPEVTQTPSHQVTQMGQEVILRCVPISNHLYFYWYRQILGQKVEFLVSFYNNEISEKSEIFDDQFSVERPDGSNFTLKIRSTKLEDSAMYFCASRQDANTGELFFGEGSRLTVL.

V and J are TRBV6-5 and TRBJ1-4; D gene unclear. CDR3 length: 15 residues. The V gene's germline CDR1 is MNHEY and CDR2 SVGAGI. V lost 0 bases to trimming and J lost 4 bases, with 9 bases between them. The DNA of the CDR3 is TGTGCCAGCAGTTACTCCCCCTCCCGTAATGAAAAACTGTTTTTT. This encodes CASSYSPSRNEKLFF.

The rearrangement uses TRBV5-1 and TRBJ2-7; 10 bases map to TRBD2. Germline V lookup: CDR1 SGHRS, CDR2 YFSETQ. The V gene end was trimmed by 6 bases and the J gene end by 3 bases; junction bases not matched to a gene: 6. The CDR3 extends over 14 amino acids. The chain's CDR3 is CASTLAGANYEQYF. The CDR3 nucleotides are TGCGCCAGCACCCTAGCGGGGGCGAACTACGAGCAGTACTTC.

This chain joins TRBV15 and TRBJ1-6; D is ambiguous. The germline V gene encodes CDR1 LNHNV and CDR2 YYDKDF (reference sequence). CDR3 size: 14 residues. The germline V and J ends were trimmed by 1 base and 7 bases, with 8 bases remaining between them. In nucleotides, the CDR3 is TGTGCCACCAGCAGAGTTTCGGGGAATTCACCCCTCCACTTT. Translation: CATSRVSGNSPLHF. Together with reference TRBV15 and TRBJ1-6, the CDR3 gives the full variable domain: DAMVIQNPRYQVTQFGKPVTLSCSQTLNHNVMYWYQQKSSQAPKLLFHYYDKDFNNEADTPDNFQSRRPNTSFCFLDIRSPGLGDTAMYLCATSRVSGNSPLHFGNGTRLTVT.

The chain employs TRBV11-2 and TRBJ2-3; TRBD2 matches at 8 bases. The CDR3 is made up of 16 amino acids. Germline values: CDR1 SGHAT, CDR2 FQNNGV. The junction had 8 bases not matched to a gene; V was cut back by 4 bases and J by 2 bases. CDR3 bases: TGTGCCAGCAGCTCCGTAAGCGGGGGATTCACAGATACGCAGTATTTT. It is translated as CASSSVSGGFTDTQYF. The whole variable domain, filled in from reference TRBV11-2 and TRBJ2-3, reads EAGVAQSPRYKIIEKRQSVAFWCNPISGHATLYWYQQILGQGPKLLIQFQNNGVVDDSQLPKDRFSAERLKGVDSTLKIQPAKLEDSAVYLCASSSVSGGFTDTQYFGPGTRLTVL.